One sample yielded the 25 T cell receptor beta chains listed below, sequenced in a study of cytomegalovirus exposure and HLA in healthy donors. 60 Vbeta and 13 Jbeta primers were used in PCR. Clones were sequenced by immunoSEQ multiplex PCR, and TCRdb holds only the in-frame ones, with some missing. This table holds about 190,000 clones, roughly 77% found once. The sequenced sample was PBMCs. The receptors come from a man aged 25 to 40 in good health and CMV-seropositive.

The gene calls are TRBV5-1 and TRBJ2-3, with TRBD2 identical over 10 bases. The CDR3 loop spans 19 amino acids. V lost 0 bases to trimming and J lost 4 bases; unmatched junction nucleotides: 14. The V gene's germline CDR1 is SGHRS and CDR2 YFSETQ. The CDR3 DNA follows: TGCGCCAGCAGCTTGGCCGGTCTAGCGGGAGCTGGGGGAGCAGATACGCAGTATTTT. This encodes CASSLAGLAGAGGADTQYF.

The V and J genes are TRBV4-1 and TRBJ2-2, with D unresolved. Germline lookup yields CDR1 MGHRA and CDR2 YSYEKL. The CDR3 totals 15 residues. With 0 bases removed from V and 1 base from J, the gap between germline ends came to 6 bases. The chain's CDR3 is CASSQDTGNTGELFF. CDR3 DNA sequence: TGCGCCAGCAGCCAAGATACGGGGAACACCGGGGAGCTGTTTTTT.

CDR3 sequence: CASALGRNEQFF. As DNA, the CDR3 is TGTGCTAGCGCCCTAGGGAGGAATGAGCAGTTCTTC. The chain links TRBV12-5 to TRBJ2-1; D perhaps matches TRBD2 (6 bases). Germline V gene data show CDR1 as LGHNT and CDR2 as FRNRAP. CDR3 length: 12 residues. The ends were cut back, 9 bases at V and 7 bases at J, with 13 bases in the middle.

This clone was seen a few times. The chain recombines TRBV6-5 with TRBJ1-1; D is uncertain. Germline-derived CDR1 and CDR2 are MNHEY and SVGAGI. The CDR3 is 12 amino acids. Trimming stripped 7 bases from V and 5 bases from J, with 11 bases between. CDR3: CASNSPGTEAFF. CDR3 nucleotide sequence: TGTGCCAGCAATAGCCCGGGAACTGAAGCTTTCTTT.

The chain has TRBV11-1 and TRBJ2-5, with D possibly TRBD2 on 7 matching bases. V gave up 1 base and J gave up 5 bases, with 23 bases separating them. The CDR3 extends over 18 amino acids. Germline V gene lookup returns CDR1 SGHAT and CDR2 FQDESV (reference sequence). CDR3 protein: CASSLEGRLAEGDETQYF. CDR3 DNA: TGTGCCAGCAGCTTAGAGGGGCGGCTAGCGGAGGGGGACGAGACCCAGTACTTC.

This rearrangement joins TRBV18 to TRBJ2-5; 11 nucleotides match TRBD2. Trimming at V came to 8 bases and at J to 5 bases, leaving 7 bases not matched to a gene. Germline lookup yields CDR1 KGHSH and CDR2 LQKENI. The CDR3 is 14 residues long. The CDR3: CASTPTSGMETQYF. The CDR3 DNA is TGTGCCAGCACTCCGACTAGCGGGATGGAGACCCAGTACTTC.

This chain connects TRBV5-1 to TRBJ2-3; D may be TRBD2 (7 bases). The V end lost 4 bases, the J end lost 0 bases, and 15 bases lay between the germline ends. Germline V CDR1 and CDR2: SGHRS, YFSETQ. The CDR3 has 16 amino acids. The CDR3 DNA reads as TGCGCCAGCAGCCTCCCCCGGGGGGCTAGCACAGATACGCAGTATTTT. Translation gives CASSLPRGASTDTQYF.

The rearrangement links TRBV6-5 to TRBJ1-5, with TRBD1 matching 7 bases. The germline gives CDR1 MNHEY, CDR2 SVGAGI. The trim removed 7 bases at V and 5 bases at J, leaving 11 bases unmatched. The CDR3 runs 15 residues. The CDR3 is CASIPLGTADQPQHF. The DNA for the CDR3 is TGTGCCAGCATCCCCCTTGGGACAGCCGATCAGCCCCAGCATTTT.

This clone was found a few times. The chain is built from TRBV19 and TRBJ2-1; TRBD2 might be the D (6 bases). Germline lookup yields CDR1 LNHDA and CDR2 SQIVND (reference sequence). Trimming cost V 2 bases and J 7 bases, with 12 bases left between them. The CDR3 runs to 14 residues. CDR3 coding DNA: TGTGCCAGTAGTATAAGGCTAGCGAAAAATGAGCAGTTCTTC. Translating it yields CASSIRLAKNEQFF.

This chain links TRBV7-6 with TRBJ2-1; D call uncertain. The CDR3 is made up of 16 amino acids. V was pared by 1 base and J by 7 bases, with 17 bases between. Germline loops: CDR1 SGHVS, CDR2 FNYEAQ. CDR3 amino acids: CASSLGRGAMWNEQFF. The CDR3 DNA follows: TGTGCCAGCAGCTTAGGGCGAGGTGCAATGTGGAATGAGCAGTTCTTC.

This clone was seen more than once but under ten times. V is TRBV30 and J is TRBJ1-5; 10 bases fit TRBD1. Germline CDR1 and CDR2: GTSNPN and SVGIG (reference sequence). V was clipped by 5 bases and J by 2 bases; unmatched bases: 3. This CDR3 is 14 amino acids long. The CDR3 protein is CAWGGTGGNQPQHF. Here the CDR3 DNA reads TGTGCCTGGGGCGGGACAGGGGGCAATCAGCCCCAGCATTTT.

For the CDR3, the DNA is TGTGCCAGCAGGACGGGACAGACCTACGAGCAGTACTTC. Its translation: CASRTGQTYEQYF. This chain joins TRBV6-1 and TRBJ2-7; 7 positions agree with TRBD1. Losses at the gene ends were 6 bases for V and 2 bases for J; bases not matched to a gene: 4. Germline V gives CDR1 MNHNS, CDR2 SASEGT. This CDR3 region has 13 residues.

The chain employs TRBV4-3 and TRBJ1-4, with 8 bases aligning to TRBD1. V trimming: 1 base; J trimming: 6 bases; junction bases outside the gene matches: 7. The CDR3 covers 16 residues. Germline assignment: CDR1 LGHNA and CDR2 YSLEER. The CDR3 is CASSQGQGARYEKLFF. The CDR3 coding sequence is TGCGCCAGCAGCCAAGGGCAGGGGGCGAGGTATGAAAAACTGTTTTTT.

This clone was recorded a few times. CDR3 sequence: CASSKTGNTGELFF. The DNA for the CDR3 is TGCGCCAGCAGCAAGACAGGGAACACCGGGGAGCTGTTTTTT. The chain couples TRBV5-1 to TRBJ2-2; a possible D gene is TRBD1 (6 bases). Deletions cut 4 bases from V and 1 base from J, with 8 bases between. This CDR3 is built from 14 residues. The germline V gene has CDR1 SGHRS and CDR2 YFSETQ.

The V and J genes are TRBV11-3 and TRBJ2-2; D is possibly TRBD2 (5 bases). V was cut by 5 bases and J by 6 bases, with 19 bases left in between. This CDR3 has 16 amino acids. Germline CDR1 is SGHNT and CDR2 is YENEEA. DNA of the CDR3: TGTGCCAGCAGCCGCCAAGCGGCTAGCCTCGCCGGGGAGCTGTTTTTT. As protein: CASSRQAASLAGELFF. The variable domain in full, with the rest retrieved from reference TRBV11-3 and TRBJ2-2, is EAGVVQSPRYKIIEKKQPVAFWCNPISGHNTLYWYLQNLGQGPELLIRYENEEAVDDSQLPKDRFSAERLKGVDSTLKIQPAELGDSAVYLCASSRQAASLAGELFFGEGSRLTVL.

This clone was recorded a few times. The chain uses TRBV27 and TRBJ2-6, with D maybe TRBD1 (5 bases). This CDR3 region has 15 residues. CDR1 and CDR2 from the germline V gene are MNHEY and SMNVEV (reference sequence). The V gene lost 7 bases and the J gene lost 1 base, with 11 bases spanning the gap. The DNA of the CDR3 is TGTGCCAGCAAAGGGGCCCTTTCTGGGGCCAACGTCCTGACTTTC. Translated, it gives CASKGALSGANVLTF. Complete variable domain (other parts from reference TRBV27 and TRBJ2-6): EAQVTQNPRYLITVTGKKLTVTCSQNMNHEYMSWYRQDPGLGLRQIYYSMNVEVTDKGDVPEGYKVSRKEKRNFPLILESPSPNQTSLYFCASKGALSGANVLTFGAGSRLTVL.

This clone has a single count. This chain uses TRBV9 with TRBJ1-5; 10 bases match TRBD1. This CDR3 contains 14 residues. The V and J ends lost 2 bases and 7 bases, in that order; junction bases with no gene match: 3. In germline, CDR1 is SGDLS, CDR2 YYNGEE. The CDR3 nucleotides are TGTGCCAGCAGCGTGGGGACAGGGGCCCAGCCCCAGCATTTT. Its translation is CASSVGTGAQPQHF.

This clone has more than one count but fewer than ten. V is TRBV5-4 and J is TRBJ2-3; the match to TRBD2 covers 12 bases. Unmatched junction bases numbered 8, after V lost 3 bases and J lost 6 bases. This CDR3 has 16 amino acids. The V gene's germline CDR1 is SGHNT and CDR2 YYREEE (reference sequence). The CDR3 here is CASSWGASGGADTQYF. CDR3 sequence (DNA): TGTGCCAGCAGCTGGGGGGCTAGCGGGGGGGCGGATACGCAGTATTTT.

The CDR3 DNA reads as TGTGCCAGCAGCTTACAGGACCCTTCCTACGAGCAGTACTTC. It translates to CASSLQDPSYEQYF. The V call is TRBV5-8, the J call TRBJ2-7, with D tentatively TRBD1 (5 bases). The CDR3 has 14 residues. Trimming cost V 2 bases and J 1 base, with 10 bases left between them. Germline loops: CDR1 SGHTS, CDR2 YDEGEE.

The genes are TRBV6-5 and TRBJ1-2; D possibly corresponds to TRBD1 (6 bases). Looked up from germline, CDR1 is MNHEY and CDR2 is SVGAGI. The length of the CDR3 is 12 residues. With 5 bases removed from V and 11 bases from J, the gap between germline ends came to 15 bases. DNA for the CDR3: TGTGCCAGCAGTCCCTTTCCCGGACAGTACACCTTC. This codes for CASSPFPGQYTF.

The count of this clone is one. This chain links TRBV5-5 with TRBJ2-1, with D unresolved. Germline V gene data show CDR1 as SGHKS and CDR2 as YYEKEE (reference sequence). V was pared by 0 bases and J by 2 bases, with 9 bases between. The CDR3 is 15 amino acids. CDR3 bases: TGTGCCAGCAGCTTGGAAGGAGAGGCCTACAATGAGCAGTTCTTC. This codes for CASSLEGEAYNEQFF.

This clone was seen more than once but under ten times. V is TRBV19 and J is TRBJ2-1; TRBD1 aligns across 9 bases. The trim removed 5 bases at V and 8 bases at J, leaving 7 bases unmatched. Germline CDR1 and CDR2: LNHDA and SQIVND (reference sequence). The CDR3 extends over 14 amino acids. CDR3 in amino acids: CASSSRDRVHEQFF. CDR3 DNA: TGTGCCAGTAGTTCCCGGGACAGGGTTCATGAGCAGTTCTTC.

J is TRBJ2-7 and V is TRBV11-2; tentatively, D is TRBD2 (6 bases). The CDR3 length is 17 residues. Germline lookup yields CDR1 SGHAT and CDR2 FQNNGV. V shed 1 base and J shed 7 bases, with 23 bases lying between them. CDR3 sequence reads: CASSLAQGRRAYWEQYF. The CDR3 DNA sequence: TGTGCCAGCAGCTTAGCCCAGGGACGGAGGGCCTATTGGGAGCAGTACTTC. Full variable domain (remainder filled in from reference TRBV11-2 and TRBJ2-7): EAGVAQSPRYKIIEKRQSVAFWCNPISGHATLYWYQQILGQGPKLLIQFQNNGVVDDSQLPKDRFSAERLKGVDSTLKIQPAKLEDSAVYLCASSLAQGRRAYWEQYFGPGTRLTVT.

The chain combines TRBV19 with TRBJ1-3, with D tentatively TRBD1 (6 bases). The CDR3 covers 13 residues. CDR1 and CDR2 from the germline V gene are LNHDA and SQIVND (reference sequence). Trimming removed 4 bases at V and 3 bases at J, with 7 bases between. This chain's CDR3 is CASSTDSGNTIYF. CDR3 nucleotide sequence: TGTGCCAGTAGTACGGACAGTGGAAACACCATATATTTT.

The chain carries TRBV4-2 and TRBJ2-1, with 8 bases lining up with TRBD2. The germline V gene has CDR1 LGHNA and CDR2 YNFKEQ. The CDR3 is made up of 18 amino acids. V shed 0 bases and J 7 bases; nucleotides not matched to a gene: 14. This CDR3 is CASSQDQSGSGRWNEQFF. CDR3 sequence (DNA): TGTGCCAGCAGCCAAGATCAGAGCGGGAGTGGAAGATGGAATGAGCAGTTCTTC.